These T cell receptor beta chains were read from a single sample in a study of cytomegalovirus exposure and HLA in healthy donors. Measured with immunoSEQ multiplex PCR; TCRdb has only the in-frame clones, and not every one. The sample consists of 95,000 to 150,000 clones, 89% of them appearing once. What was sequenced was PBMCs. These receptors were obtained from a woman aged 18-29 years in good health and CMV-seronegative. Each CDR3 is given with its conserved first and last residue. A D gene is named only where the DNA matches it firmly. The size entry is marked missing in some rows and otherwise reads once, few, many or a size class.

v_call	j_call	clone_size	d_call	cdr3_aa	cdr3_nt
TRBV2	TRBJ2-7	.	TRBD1	CASSATDRSHEQYF	TGTGCCAGCAGTGCTACGGACAGGTCTCACGAGCAGTACTTC
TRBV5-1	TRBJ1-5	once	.	CASSLQGNQPQHF	TGCGCCAGCAGCTTGCAGGGCAATCAGCCCCAGCATTTT
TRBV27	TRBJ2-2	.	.	CASSLYHYAGADSTGELFF	TGTGCCAGCAGTTTATACCACTACGCAGGGGCGGACTCCACCGGGGAGCTGTTTTTT
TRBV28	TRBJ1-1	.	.	CASSTRTRIPDEAFF	TGTGCCAGCAGTACTCGGACTAGGATACCGGATGAAGCTTTCTTT
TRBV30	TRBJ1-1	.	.	CAWSGGGFGSEAFF	TGTGCCTGGAGTGGGGGGGGCTTCGGGTCTGAAGCTTTCTTT
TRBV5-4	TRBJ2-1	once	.	CASSFGGGSSYNEQFF	TGTGCCAGCAGTTTTGGAGGTGGGAGCTCCTACAATGAGCAGTTCTTC
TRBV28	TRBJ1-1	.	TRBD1	CASRATGRAFF	TGTGCCAGCAGAGCGACAGGGAGAGCTTTCTTT
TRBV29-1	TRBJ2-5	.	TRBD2	CSVRTSGGTYQETQYF	TGCAGCGTTAGGACTAGCGGGGGGACGTACCAAGAGACCCAGTACTTC
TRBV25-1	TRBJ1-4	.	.	CASSDGGRGSEKLFF	TGTGCCAGCAGTGATGGGGGCAGGGGCTCTGAAAAACTGTTTTTT
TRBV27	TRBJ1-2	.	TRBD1	CASSLWRTGYGYTF	TGTGCCAGCAGTTTATGGCGGACAGGGTATGGCTACACCTTC
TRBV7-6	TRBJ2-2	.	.	CASSLAEGRELFF	TGTGCCAGCAGCTTAGCGGAGGGTAGGGAGCTGTTTTTT
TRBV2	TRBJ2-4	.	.	CASRPGTTNIQYF	TGTGCCAGCAGACCCGGGACAACCAACATTCAGTACTTC
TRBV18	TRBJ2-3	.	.	CASSLTGRTDTQYF	TGTGCCAGCTCCTTAACAGGGCGCACAGATACGCAGTATTTT
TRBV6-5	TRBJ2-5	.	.	CASSNPSGGQETQYF	TGTGCCAGCAGTAACCCCTCGGGGGGCCAGGAGACCCAGTACTTC
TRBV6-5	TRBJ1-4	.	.	CASSYGNRESNEKLFF	TGTGCCAGCAGTTACGGAAACAGGGAATCAAATGAAAAACTGTTTTTT
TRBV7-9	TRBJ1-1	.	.	CASKEMNTEAFF	TGTGCCAGCAAGGAGATGAACACTGAAGCTTTCTTT
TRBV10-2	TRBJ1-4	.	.	CASSDRRGNEKLFF	TGCGCCAGCAGTGATCGCAGGGGTAATGAAAAACTGTTTTTT
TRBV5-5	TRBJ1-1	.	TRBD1	CASSRGRGENTEAFF	TGTGCCAGCAGTAGGGGGCGCGGCGAAAACACTGAAGCTTTCTTT
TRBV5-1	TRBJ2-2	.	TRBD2	CASSSTSGGLTGELFF	TGCGCCAGCAGCTCAACTAGCGGGGGGCTCACCGGGGAGCTGTTTTTT
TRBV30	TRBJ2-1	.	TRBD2	CAFLQGFDGRGFEQFF	TGTGCCTTTCTACAGGGATTTGACGGGAGGGGGTTTGAGCAGTTCTTC
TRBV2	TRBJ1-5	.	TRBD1	CASGQGGGVGQPQHF	TGTGCCAGCGGACAGGGCGGCGGGGTTGGGCAGCCCCAGCATTTT
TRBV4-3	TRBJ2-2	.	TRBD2	CASSQDLWASGGELFF	TGCGCCAGCAGCCAAGATCTTTGGGCTAGCGGCGGGGAGCTGTTTTTT
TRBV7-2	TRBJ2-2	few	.	CASSLGLANTGELFF	TGTGCCAGCAGCCTGGGACTCGCGAACACCGGGGAGCTGTTTTTT
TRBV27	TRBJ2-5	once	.	CASSFGRRETQYF	TGTGCCAGCAGTTTTGGGAGGCGAGAGACCCAGTACTTC
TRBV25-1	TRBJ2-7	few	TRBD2	CASSESGTRPYEQYF	TGTGCCAGCAGTGAATCCGGGACTAGGCCCTACGAGCAGTACTTC
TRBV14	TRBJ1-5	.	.	CASSQGIGENQPQHF	TGTGCCAGCAGCCAAGGGATCGGGGAAAATCAGCCCCAGCATTTT
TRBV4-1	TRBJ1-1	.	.	CASSHGEMNTEAFF	TGCGCCAGCAGCCATGGAGAGATGAACACTGAAGCTTTCTTT
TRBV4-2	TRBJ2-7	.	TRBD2	CASSQLLAGQPEQYF	TGTGCCAGCAGCCAATTACTAGCGGGTCAACCTGAGCAGTACTTC
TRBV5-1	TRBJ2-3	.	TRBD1	CASSGDARTGGTDTQYF	TGCGCCAGCAGCGGCGACGCTCGGACAGGGGGCACAGATACGCAGTATTTT
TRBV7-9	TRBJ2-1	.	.	CASSPSGGSDEQFF	TGTGCCAGCAGCCCCTCTGGGGGGAGCGATGAGCAGTTCTTC
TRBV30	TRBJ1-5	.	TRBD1	CAWSRTGVMGYSNQPQHF	TGTGCCTGGAGCCGGACAGGGGTAATGGGGTATAGCAATCAGCCCCAGCATTTT
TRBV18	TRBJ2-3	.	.	CASSPPEGRDTQYF	TGTGCCAGCTCACCCCCCGAGGGTAGAGATACGCAGTATTTT
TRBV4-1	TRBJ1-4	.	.	CASSQEQVLAEKLFF	TGCGCCAGCAGCCAGGAACAGGTCCTAGCGGAAAAACTGTTTTTT
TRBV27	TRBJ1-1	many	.	CASSLAAQINTEAFF	TGTGCCAGCAGTCTAGCAGCTCAGATTAACACTGAAGCTTTCTTT
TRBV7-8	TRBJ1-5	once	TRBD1	CASSLDRADQPQHF	TGTGCCAGCAGCTTGGACAGGGCAGATCAGCCCCAGCATTTT
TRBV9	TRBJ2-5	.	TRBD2	CASSVSGRAGETQYF	TGTGCCAGCAGCGTTAGCGGGAGGGCCGGGGAGACCCAGTACTTC
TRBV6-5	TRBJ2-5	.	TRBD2	CASSLAGGSTETQYF	TGTGCCAGCAGTCTAGCGGGAGGCTCAACTGAGACCCAGTACTTC
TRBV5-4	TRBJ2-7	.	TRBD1	CASSLNGQGRTYEQYF	TGTGCCAGCAGCTTGAACGGACAGGGCCGGACCTACGAGCAGTACTTC
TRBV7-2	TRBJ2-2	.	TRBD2	CASSLAPSGNTGELFF	TGTGCCAGCAGCTTAGCGCCTAGCGGGAACACCGGGGAGCTGTTTTTT
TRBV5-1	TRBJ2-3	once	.	CASSFTWPTDTQYF	TGCGCCAGCAGCTTTACCTGGCCGACAGATACGCAGTATTTT
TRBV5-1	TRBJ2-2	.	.	CASSRIWDTSTGELFF	TGCGCCAGCAGCCGCATTTGGGACACCTCTACCGGGGAGCTGTTTTTT
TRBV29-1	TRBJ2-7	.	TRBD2	CSVTVLAGVWEQYF	TGCAGCGTAACCGTCCTGGCGGGAGTGTGGGAGCAGTACTTC
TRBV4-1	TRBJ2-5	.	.	CASSQEAGNFETQYF	TGCGCCAGCAGCCAAGAAGCAGGGAATTTTGAGACCCAGTACTTC
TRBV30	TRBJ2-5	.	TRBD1	CAWSGSGTAGTADSTQYF	TGTGCCTGGAGTGGATCCGGGACAGCCGGAACCGCAGATTCGACCCAGTACTTC
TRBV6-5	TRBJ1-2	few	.	CASSYLSQGNYGYTF	TGTGCCAGCAGTTACCTGTCTCAGGGCAACTATGGCTACACCTTC
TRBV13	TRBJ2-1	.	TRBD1	CASRRQGSYNEQFF	TGTGCCAGCAGGAGACAGGGATCCTACAATGAGCAGTTCTTC
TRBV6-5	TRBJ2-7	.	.	CASTDSAREQYF	TGTGCCAGCACCGACTCGGCGAGGGAGCAGTACTTC
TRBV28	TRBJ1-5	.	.	CASSPQTGLPQHF	TGTGCCAGCAGTCCACAAACAGGGTTACCCCAGCATTTT
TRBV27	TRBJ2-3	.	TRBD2	CASTPRELAIDTQYF	TGTGCCAGCACTCCACGGGAACTAGCGATAGATACGCAGTATTTT
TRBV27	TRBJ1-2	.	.	CASSFSPERSYGYTF	TGTGCCAGCAGTTTTTCCCCTGAGAGAAGCTATGGCTACACCTTC
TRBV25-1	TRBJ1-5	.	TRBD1	CASRATGINQPQHF	TGTGCCAGCAGGGCGACAGGGATCAATCAGCCCCAGCATTTT
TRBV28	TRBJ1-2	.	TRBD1	CASNLSPGQGEGYTF	TGTGCCAGCAATTTAAGCCCGGGACAGGGAGAGGGCTACACCTTC
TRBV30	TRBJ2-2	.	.	CAWTGATGELFF	TGTGCCTGGACGGGTGCCACCGGGGAGCTGTTTTTT
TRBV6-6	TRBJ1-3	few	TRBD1	CASKSIGGEGNTIYF	TGTGCCAGCAAGAGTATAGGGGGCGAAGGAAACACCATATATTTT
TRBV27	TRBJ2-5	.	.	CASSYYDQETQYF	TGTGCCAGCAGCTACTATGACCAAGAGACCCAGTACTTC